This T cell receptor (beta chain) comes out of a study of molecular identifiers for immune sequencing clone quantification. TCRdb reanalysed the PCR reads using MiXCR and keeps one entry per CDR3 protein. The sample has 53,000 or so distinct CDR3 sequences; around 34% are singletons. Study results and caveats: The share of molecules held by clones above 20 RNA copies was over 98% in effector cells and under 1% in naive cells.

Trimming cost V 6 bases and J 3 bases, with 12 bases left between them. Per the germline V gene, CDR1 is MDHEN and CDR2 is SYDVKM. The CDR3 loop spans 13 amino acids. At least ten counts were recorded for this clonotype. Its target is not known. The chain employs TRBV28 and TRBJ2-7; TRBD1 is a possible D gene (6 bases). This receptor was identified in a human donor in good health. Some libraries in this study had Jurkat cell RNA spiked in. Source material: naive CD8+ T cells from blood, with Jurkat cell RNA spiked in. Subset indicated: FACS-sorted CD8+CD4-CCR7+CD45RA+ naive T cells. CDR3 nucleotides: TGTGCCAGCAGCCGACAGGCCCACTACGAGCAGTACTTC. Protein: CASSRQAHYEQYF.